The source of this TCR beta chain is a study of CD8 T cells in ankylosing spondylitis. Germline V lookup: CDR1 SGHTA, CDR2 FQGNSA. The CDR3 loop spans 14 amino acids. The V segment lost 5 bases and the J segment 6 bases; nucleotides outside the gene matches: 8. This clonotype was counted only a few times. Each CDR3 protein gets one entry after TCRdb re-called the 5' RACE reads with MiXCR. In the table there are some 52,000 distinct CDR3 sequences, 7.4% of which are singletons. Specimen: blood, either unsorted or a sorted T cell fraction (not recorded which). The chain is built from TRBV7-2 and TRBJ2-7; 9 bases match TRBD1. The sequence was obtained from a female donor with ankylosing spondylitis or in good health (not recorded which). The CDR3 coding sequence is TGTGCCAGCAGCCCGGGACAGGGAAGTCTCGAGCAGTACTTC. It translates to CASSPGQGSLEQYF.